A single sample is the source of the 29 T cell receptor beta chains below, sequenced in a study of regulatory T cells in long-lasting Graves disease. Construction of the TCR beta libraries employed iRepertoire HTBI primers in conjunction with Arm-PCR of CDR3 regions. TCRdb itself ran the multiplex PCR reads through MiXCR, one entry per CDR3 protein. Of around 500,000 distinct CDR3 sequences listed, roughly 20% are singletons. Time point specified: persistent/refractory GD, antithyroid drugs over 5 years with positive TRAb. Extracted RNA from PBMCs served as the source of the TCR library. The material sequenced was peripheral blood mononuclear cells (PBMCs), taken when the disease was refractory, from a patient treated with antithyroid drugs. These receptors were collected from a female donor with Graves disease.

The sample holds many counts of this clonotype. This chain uses TRBV27 with TRBJ1-1, with unresolved D. The CDR3 covers 14 residues. V lost 6 bases and J 0 bases, leaving 11 bases between the germline ends. In germline, CDR1 is MNHEY, CDR2 SMNVEV (reference sequence). This CDR3 reads CASSALPLNTEAFF. The CDR3 nucleotides read TGTGCCAGCAGCGCTCTCCCGTTGAACACTGAAGCTTTCTTT.

This clonotype was seen repeatedly, ten times or more. The chain uses TRBV6-1 and TRBJ2-5; 9 bases are a match to TRBD2. CDR3 length: 14 residues. Germline trimming cut 6 bases from V and 5 bases from J; bases unmatched to any gene: 7. Looked up from germline, CDR1 is MNHNS and CDR2 is SASEGT. The CDR3 reads CASRGLALGETQYF. CDR3 nucleotides: TGTGCCAGCAGGGGACTAGCATTAGGCGAGACCCAGTACTTC.

In its sample, this clonotype was seen many times. The gene calls are TRBV28 and TRBJ1-6, with no clear D. Trimming shortened V by 7 bases and J by 14 bases, and 18 bases separated the two germline ends. This CDR3 region has 13 residues. Germline CDR1 and CDR2: MDHEN and SYDVKM. Here the CDR3 reads CASIGPRGESLHF. CDR3 bases: TGTGCCAGCATTGGCCCACGGGGTGAGTCCCTCCACTTT.

This clonotype has ten or more counts. V usage is TRBV2 and J usage is TRBJ1-6, with 7 bases lining up with TRBD1. The trim removed 7 bases at V and 10 bases at J, leaving 10 bases unmatched. Germline assignment: CDR1 SNHLY and CDR2 FYNNEI. This CDR3 is built from 14 residues. CDR3 amino acids: CASTGQIAGSPLHF. CDR3 DNA sequence: TGTGCCAGCACGGGACAGATTGCGGGGTCACCCCTCCACTTT.

This clonotype occurred many times. The rearrangement links TRBV6-5 to TRBJ1-6; TRBD1 matches 7 bases. J gave up 7 bases and V 2 bases, and 8 bases lay outside the gene matches. Germline V lookup: CDR1 MNHEY, CDR2 SVGAGI. There are 16 residues in the CDR3. The CDR3 DNA reads TGTGCCAGCAGTTACAGCGGACAGGCCAACAATTCACCCCTCCACTTT. Protein product: CASSYSGQANNSPLHF.

This clonotype was found many times. This rearrangement joins TRBV12-3 or TRBV12-4 to TRBJ1-2; D is uncertain. This CDR3 is 12 amino acids long. Trimming removed 6 bases from V and 8 bases from J, with 13 bases in between. The CDR3: CASSREVWGYTF. The CDR3 nucleotides read TGTGCCAGCAGCCGCGAGGTCTGGGGCTACACCTTC.

This clonotype was counted a few times. The V and J genes are TRBV13 and TRBJ1-1; 8 bases line up with TRBD1. Losses at the gene ends were 4 bases for V and 5 bases for J; bases not matched to a gene: 9. CDR1 and CDR2 (germline): PRHDT, FYEKMQ (reference sequence). This CDR3 spans 15 amino acids. Written as DNA, the CDR3 is TGTGCCAGCAGCTCAACCACAGGGGGGGGAACTGAAGCTTTCTTT. Protein: CASSSTTGGGTEAFF.

The sample holds a few counts of this clonotype. The chain links TRBV7-3 to TRBJ2-2; possibly TRBD1 for D (6 bases). The V gene lost 5 bases and the J gene lost 13 bases, with 17 bases spanning the gap. CDR3 length: 13 amino acids. Germline assignment: CDR1 SGHTA and CDR2 FQGTGA. CDR3 sequence: CASSPRGDGGLFF. CDR3 nucleotides: TGTGCCAGCAGCCCCAGGGGAGATGGCGGGCTGTTTTTT.

This clonotype was picked up many times. The V gene is TRBV29-1, the J gene TRBJ2-7; TRBD2 agrees at 8 bases. This CDR3 comprises 16 residues. V lost 0 bases and J lost 1; bases outside the gene matches: 8. Per the germline V gene, CDR1 is SQVTM and CDR2 is ANQGSEA. CDR3 amino acids: CSVEDLVPSGSYEQYF. The CDR3 DNA reads TGCAGCGTTGAAGATCTCGTGCCTAGCGGGTCCTACGAGCAGTACTTC.

The chain combines TRBV20-1 with TRBJ1-1, with a tentative D call TRBD1 (5 bases). Between the trimmed V and J ends, which lost 5 bases and 0 bases, there was a span of 10 bases. This CDR3 has 13 amino acids. In germline, CDR1 is DFQATT, CDR2 SNEGSKA (reference sequence). The CDR3 reads CSALTDMNTEAFF. CDR3 nucleotides: TGCAGTGCTTTGACAGATATGAACACTGAAGCTTTCTTT.

V gene TRBV10-3 combines with J gene TRBJ1-2; D is uncertain. V was clipped by 0 bases and J by 2 bases, with 10 bases between them. The CDR3 covers 15 residues. Germline assignment: CDR1 ENHRY and CDR2 SYGVKD. The CDR3 is CAISESNTENYGYTF. The CDR3 coding sequence is TGTGCCATCAGTGAGTCGAATACGGAGAACTATGGCTACACCTTC.

The table lists this clonotype with many counts. The chain is built from TRBV6-1 and TRBJ1-5; D not certain. The V gene lost 2 bases and the J gene lost 7 bases, with 12 bases spanning the gap. The CDR3 covers 14 residues. CDR1 and CDR2 (germline): MNHNS, SASEGT. CDR3 nucleotide sequence: TGTGCCAGCAGTGAAAGGTGGGAAGGCCAGCCCCAGCATTTT. Translation gives CASSERWEGQPQHF.

Concerning this clonotype itself: An end of the junction does not agree with germline; a read error may underlie this. CDR3 DNA sequence: TGCACCAGCAGCCAAGATTTAAGAGGGGGAGAGACCCAGTACTTC. Its translation is CTSSQDLRGGETQYF. V is TRBV4-3 and J is TRBJ2-5; a possible D gene is TRBD1 (6 bases). Germline CDR1 LGHNA, CDR2 YSLEER. The CDR3 contains 15 residues.

This clonotype was recorded many times. The genes are TRBV6-1 and TRBJ1-5; TRBD1 matches 10 bases. This CDR3 region has 18 residues. After removal of 10 bases from V and 5 bases from J, the junction contained 20 bases not matched to a gene. Germline V gene data show CDR1 as MNHNS and CDR2 as SASEGT. Written as DNA, the CDR3 is TGTGCCACCCAGGCCGGGACAGGGGTTGTGATTGGAGATCAGCCCCAGCATTTT. Its protein product is CATQAGTGVVIGDQPQHF.

This rearrangement joins TRBV30 to TRBJ2-3; D may be TRBD1 (5 bases). This CDR3 region has 14 residues. CDR1 is GTSNPN, CDR2 SVGIG, per germline (reference sequence). V lost 0 bases and J 3 bases, leaving 10 bases between the germline ends. The CDR3 sequence: CAWSVNRGTDTQYF. As DNA, the CDR3 is TGTGCCTGGAGTGTGAATAGGGGAACAGATACGCAGTATTTT.

This clonotype appeared a few times. This chain links TRBV11-2 with TRBJ1-1, with unresolved D. CDR1 is SGHAT and CDR2 is FQNNGV in the germline V gene. V was shortened by 5 bases and J by 1 base, with 11 bases between the two germline ends. The CDR3 is 14 amino acids. DNA of the CDR3: TGTGCCAGCAGCGCCCGCGGGAGGAACACTGAAGCTTTCTTT. It yields the protein CASSARGRNTEAFF.

The genes are TRBV30 and TRBJ1-5, with D hard to call. The V and J ends lost 1 base and 1 base respectively, with 8 bases between them. The CDR3 is 14 residues long. CDR1 and CDR2 (germline): GTSNPN, SVGIG (reference sequence). In DNA form, the CDR3 reads TGTGCCTGGAGTGAAGGCGGCAGCAATCAGCCCCAGCATTTT. It specifies CAWSEGGSNQPQHF.

This clonotype has at least ten counts. The V call is TRBV30, the J call TRBJ1-1; the D gene is possibly TRBD1 (5 bases). V lost 3 bases to trimming and J lost 7 bases, with 12 bases between them. Germline CDR1 reads GTSNPN; CDR2 reads SVGIG (reference sequence). The CDR3 is made up of 12 amino acids. CDR3 DNA: TGTGCCTGGAGGTGGGGGGATGATGAAGCTTTCTTT. Protein: CAWRWGDDEAFF.

The CDR3 bases are TGCGCCAGCAGCCTCGCCCTCCCGGTAGCGGCTCCGTCCTACGAGCAGTACTTC. This gives the protein CASSLALPVAAPSYEQYF. The chain recombines TRBV4-1 with TRBJ2-7, with D perhaps TRBD2 (6 bases). Trimming removed 4 bases from V and 1 base from J, with 23 bases in between. Looked up from germline, CDR1 is MGHRA and CDR2 is YSYEKL. CDR3 length: 18 amino acids.

In its sample, this clonotype was seen a few times. This chain's CDR3 is CATIQGISAKNIQYF. The CDR3 DNA is TGTGCCACCATACAGGGTATTAGCGCCAAAAACATTCAGTACTTC. This chain connects TRBV2 to TRBJ2-4, with a weak D call TRBD1 (6 bases). The CDR3 spans 15 residues. CDR1 SNHLY and CDR2 FYNNEI come from the germline V gene. The ends were cut back, 10 bases at V and 1 base at J, with 17 bases in the middle.

Regarding this clonotype: With a much larger clone just one base away, this may be a read error. The chain has TRBV28 and TRBJ2-7; no definite D call. Trimming took 10 bases from V and 3 from J, leaving 19 bases between them. Germline V CDR1 and CDR2: MDHEN, SYDVKM. The CDR3 covers 14 residues. The CDR3 reads CANSFGPGNYEQYF. CDR3 coding DNA: TGTGCCAACAGCTTCGGACCAGGAAACTACGAGCAGTACTTC.

The chain has TRBV6-5 and TRBJ2-5, with D perhaps TRBD1 or TRBD2 (5 bases each). V was pared by 2 bases and J by 4 bases, with 8 bases between. CDR3 size: 13 residues. The germline V gene encodes CDR1 MNHEY and CDR2 SVGAGI. DNA of the CDR3: TGTGCCAGCAGTTACGGGACCTTAGAGACCCAGTACTTC. This encodes CASSYGTLETQYF.

The chain has TRBV4-2 and TRBJ1-1; 7 bases align to TRBD1. The CDR3 is 14 residues long. CDR1 is LGHNA, CDR2 YNFKEQ, per germline. V trimming: 0 bases; J trimming: 9 bases; junction bases outside the gene matches: 7. CDR3 bases: TGTGCCAGCAGCCAAGATTTCCGGGACAGTAAAGCTTTCTTT. It is translated as CASSQDFRDSKAFF.

The table lists this clonotype with a few counts. The genes are TRBV14 and TRBJ1-6, with 8 bases aligning to TRBD1. V trimming: 6 bases; J trimming: 2 bases; junction bases outside the gene matches: 0. The CDR3 loop spans 14 amino acids. CDR1 SGHDN and CDR2 FVKESK come from the germline V gene. CDR3 coding DNA: TGTGCCAGCAGGACAGGGGCCTATAATTCACCCCTCCACTTT. Protein: CASRTGAYNSPLHF.

The chain combines TRBV28 with TRBJ1-6; TRBD1 agrees at 8 bases. After removal of 6 bases from V and 9 bases from J, the junction contained 10 bases not matched to a gene. Germline V gene data show CDR1 as MDHEN and CDR2 as SYDVKM. This CDR3 is built from 15 residues. This CDR3 reads CASRDSTGALSPLHF. In DNA form, the CDR3 reads TGTGCCAGCAGGGACTCGACAGGGGCGCTTTCACCCCTCCACTTT.

CDR3 amino acids: CASNYRPGTVTGELFF. Written as DNA, the CDR3 is TGCGCCAGCAACTACCGCCCTGGGACGGTCACGGGGGAGCTGTTTTTT. The chain couples TRBV5-1 to TRBJ2-2; D tentatively fits TRBD1 or TRBD2 (5 bases each). Germline assignment: CDR1 SGHRS and CDR2 YFSETQ. The V gene lost 6 bases and the J gene lost 8 bases, with 23 bases spanning the gap. The CDR3 consists of 16 residues.

This clonotype was seen a handful of times. V usage is TRBV19 and J usage is TRBJ2-3, with D perhaps matching TRBD2 (5 bases). From germline, CDR1 is LNHDA and CDR2 SQIVND (reference sequence). V dropped 3 bases and J dropped 2 bases, with 12 bases sitting between them. The CDR3 sequence is 15 residues long. In DNA, the CDR3 is TGTGCCAGTAGTATTAGGAGGCAGACCACAGATACGCAGTATTTT. It yields the protein CASSIRRQTTDTQYF.

The table lists this clonotype with many counts. This chain links TRBV12-3 or TRBV12-4 with TRBJ1-2; 11 bases are shared with TRBD1. The length of the CDR3 is 16 residues. J lost 7 bases, V lost 7 bases, and 14 bases had no gene match. CDR3 region: CASTSTSRDRGFGYTF. The CDR3 coding sequence is TGTGCCAGCACATCCACCTCCCGGGACAGGGGGTTTGGCTACACCTTC.

Regarding this clonotype: A much more abundant neighbour one base away suggests this may be a read error. The chain carries TRBV20-1 and TRBJ2-5, with 7 bases aligning to TRBD2. Trimming removed 7 bases from V and 5 bases from J; junction bases left unmatched: 13. Germline CDR1 is DFQATT and CDR2 is SNEGSKA (reference sequence). The CDR3 consists of 14 residues. In DNA, the CDR3 is TGCAGTGTTCCAGCCCACGGCGGGAGTGAGACCCAGTACTTC. Protein sequence: CSVPAHGGSETQYF.